This is a list of T cell receptor beta chains from one sample in a study of blood T cell repertoires in COVID-19. Using immunoSEQ multiplex PCR, the repertoire was profiled, and TCRdb retains in-frame clones only, with some absent. Of 200,000 to 250,000 clones listed, about 83% are singletons. Sequenced sample: PBMCs or T cells enriched from blood (not recorded which). The receptors were gathered from a woman in her thirties or forties who had recovered from COVID-19. Both conserved end residues are part of each CDR3. Each record gives: J gene, D gene, clone size, V gene, CDR3 DNA, CDR3 protein. The D gene is left open where the match is weak. The listing skips clone size in some rows; elsewhere it reads once, few, many or a size class.

j_gene: TRBJ2-2
d_gene: NA
abundance: NA
v_gene: TRBV19
CDR3nt: TGTGCCAGTGGATCTTTCGAGGGCTCCGGGGAGCTGTTTTTT
CDR3aa: CASGSFEGSGELFF

j_gene: TRBJ2-3
d_gene: TRBD2
abundance: NA
v_gene: TRBV7-2
CDR3nt: TGTGCCAGCAGCTTAAATCCTAGCGGAGGTCCCGATACGCAGTATTTT
CDR3aa: CASSLNPSGGPDTQYF

j_gene: TRBJ2-5
d_gene: TRBD2
abundance: NA
v_gene: TRBV11-2
CDR3nt: TGTGCCAGCAGCCTGAGACTAGCGGGAGAAGAGACCCAGTACTTC
CDR3aa: CASSLRLAGEETQYF

j_gene: TRBJ1-5
d_gene: NA
abundance: once
v_gene: TRBV19
CDR3nt: TGTGCCAGTAACAAGGACAAGTATCAGCCCCAGCATTTT
CDR3aa: CASNKDKYQPQHF

j_gene: TRBJ1-2
d_gene: NA
abundance: NA
v_gene: TRBV28
CDR3nt: TGTGCCAGCAGCCCCACACCGATCAACTATGGCTACACCTTC
CDR3aa: CASSPTPINYGYTF

j_gene: TRBJ2-7
d_gene: NA
abundance: NA
v_gene: TRBV5-1
CDR3nt: TGCGCCAGCAGCTTGGGAAGGTCGACAGCCTCCTACGAGCAGTACTTC
CDR3aa: CASSLGRSTASYEQYF

j_gene: TRBJ1-4
d_gene: NA
abundance: NA
v_gene: TRBV6-1
CDR3nt: TGTGCCAGCAGTGAAGAGGGGAACACTAATGAAAAACTGTTTTTT
CDR3aa: CASSEEGNTNEKLFF

j_gene: TRBJ1-2
d_gene: NA
abundance: NA
v_gene: TRBV30
CDR3nt: TGTGCCTGGGAGGGGGTTATCAACAGGGATGGCTACACCTTC
CDR3aa: CAWEGVINRDGYTF

j_gene: TRBJ1-2
d_gene: NA
abundance: NA
v_gene: TRBV27
CDR3nt: TGTGCCAGCAGGAGGTTGCAGATGGACTATGGCTACACCTTC
CDR3aa: CASRRLQMDYGYTF

j_gene: TRBJ2-3
d_gene: NA
abundance: NA
v_gene: TRBV3-1/TRBV3-2
CDR3nt: TGTGCCAGCAGCCCACGGGAGAGCACAGATACGCAGTATTTT
CDR3aa: CASSPRESTDTQYF

j_gene: TRBJ2-2
d_gene: NA
abundance: NA
v_gene: TRBV6-5
CDR3nt: TGTGCCAGCAGTTACTATAGACTAGAAGGCCCCGGGGAGCTGTTTTTT
CDR3aa: CASSYYRLEGPGELFF

j_gene: TRBJ2-1
d_gene: TRBD2
abundance: few
v_gene: TRBV7-9
CDR3nt: TGTGCCAGCAGCCCCCGGGGAGGGTCAGCCTACAATGAGCAGTTCTTC
CDR3aa: CASSPRGGSAYNEQFF

j_gene: TRBJ2-3
d_gene: NA
abundance: NA
v_gene: TRBV24-1
CDR3nt: TGTGCCACCAGTGAATTTCGACTAGGCCGGGTTACGCAGTATTTT
CDR3aa: CATSEFRLGRVTQYF

j_gene: TRBJ1-2
d_gene: NA
abundance: NA
v_gene: TRBV2
CDR3nt: TGTGCCAGTACGGGACTGAACTATGGCTACACCTTC
CDR3aa: CASTGLNYGYTF

j_gene: TRBJ2-7
d_gene: TRBD2
abundance: NA
v_gene: TRBV5-1
CDR3nt: TGCGCCAGCAGCTTGGAGACTAGCGTCAAGCAGTACTTC
CDR3aa: CASSLETSVKQYF

j_gene: TRBJ2-5
d_gene: NA
abundance: NA
v_gene: TRBV2
CDR3nt: TGTGCCAGCAGTGGTGTCAGACAAGAGACCCAGTACTTC
CDR3aa: CASSGVRQETQYF

j_gene: TRBJ2-4
d_gene: NA
abundance: NA
v_gene: TRBV11-2
CDR3nt: TGTGCCAGCAGCTTAGGTACAGTTACAAACATTCAGTACTTC
CDR3aa: CASSLGTVTNIQYF

j_gene: TRBJ2-5
d_gene: TRBD2
abundance: NA
v_gene: TRBV19
CDR3nt: TGTGCCAGTAGTAGAGCGGGGTTTGAAGAGACCCAGTACTTC
CDR3aa: CASSRAGFEETQYF

j_gene: TRBJ2-3
d_gene: TRBD1
abundance: NA
v_gene: TRBV6-4
CDR3nt: TGTGCCAGCAGTCAGACAGGGGATGGAACGCAGTATTTT
CDR3aa: CASSQTGDGTQYF

j_gene: TRBJ1-5
d_gene: TRBD1
abundance: NA
v_gene: TRBV19
CDR3nt: TGTGCCAGTAGTACCCCTCCCGGGACAGGCGTCAATCAGCCCCAGCATTTT
CDR3aa: CASSTPPGTGVNQPQHF

j_gene: TRBJ1-5
d_gene: NA
abundance: NA
v_gene: TRBV21-1
CDR3nt: TGTGCCAGCAGCAAAAGGGCGGGACAGGGGGATCAGCCCCAGCATTTT
CDR3aa: CASSKRAGQGDQPQHF

j_gene: TRBJ1-5
d_gene: TRBD1
abundance: NA
v_gene: TRBV7-9
CDR3nt: TGTGCCAGCAGCCCAAGTCCCGGGACAGCTAATCAGCCCCAGCATTTT
CDR3aa: CASSPSPGTANQPQHF

j_gene: TRBJ1-6
d_gene: NA
abundance: NA
v_gene: TRBV28
CDR3nt: TGTGCCACCACAGGGACCTATAATTCACCCCTCCACTTT
CDR3aa: CATTGTYNSPLHF